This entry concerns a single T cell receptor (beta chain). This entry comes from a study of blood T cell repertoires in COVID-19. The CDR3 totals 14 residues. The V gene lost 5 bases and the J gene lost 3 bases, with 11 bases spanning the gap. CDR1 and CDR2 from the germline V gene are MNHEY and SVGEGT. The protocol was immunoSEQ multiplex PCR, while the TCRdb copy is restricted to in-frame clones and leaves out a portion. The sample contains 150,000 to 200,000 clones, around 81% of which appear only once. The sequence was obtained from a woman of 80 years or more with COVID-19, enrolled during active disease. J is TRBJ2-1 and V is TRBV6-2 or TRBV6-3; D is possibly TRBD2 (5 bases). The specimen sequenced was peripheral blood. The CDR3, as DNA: TGTGCCAGCAGTCGGGGAGCCTTCTACAATGAGCAGTTCTTC. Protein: CASSRGAFYNEQFF.